These 25 T cell receptor beta chains originate from one sample sequenced in a study of CD8+ T cells in alopecia areata. Treatment defined: oral pan-JAK inhibitor, 5-10 mg twice daily. cDNA prepared by RNA extraction and subsequent reverse transcription served as the template for sequencing. Profiled with immunoSEQ multiplex PCR; TCRdb holds only in-frame clones, not every one. The sample has about 190,000 clones; roughly 61% are singletons. The source material was CD8+ T cells sorted from blood, sampled at week 24, from a patient treated with tofacitinib. The receptors derive from a human donor with alopecia areata.

There are a few counts of this clone. The V and J genes are TRBV13 and TRBJ2-1; 8 bases line up with TRBD1. Germline assignment: CDR1 PRHDT and CDR2 FYEKMQ (reference sequence). The CDR3 totals 15 residues. V dropped 5 bases and J dropped 7; count of bases not matched to a gene: 10. CDR3 coding DNA: TGTGCCAGCAGCCCGAGGACAGGGTGGGGGAATGAGCAGTTCTTC. This sequence encodes CASSPRTGWGNEQFF.

This clone was detected a few times. This sequence joins TRBV6-6 and TRBJ1-1, with TRBD1 matching 7 bases. CDR3 length equals 15 residues. V trimming: 4 bases; J trimming: 1 base; junction bases outside the gene matches: 6. CDR1 and CDR2 from the germline V gene are MNHNY and SVGAGI (reference sequence). The CDR3 bases are TGTGCCAGCAGTTCCGCGACAGGGCAGAACACTGAAGCTTTCTTT. It encodes CASSSATGQNTEAFF.

A remark on this clone: The missing conserved phenylalanine or tryptophan at the end of this CDR3 makes a read error likely. Because the CDR3's place on the DNA is in doubt, the DNA is left out and the CDR3 is given as listed by TCRdb. The chain employs TRBV5-1 and TRBJ1-6; no DNA check was done on the table's D call, TRBD1. Germline CDR1 is SGHRS and CDR2 is YFSETQ. Ends included, the CDR3 has 16 residues. The CDR3 is CASSSSGTATFPPTPL.

The chain combines TRBV13 with TRBJ2-3; D may be TRBD1 (7 bases). Germline lookup yields CDR1 PRHDT and CDR2 FYEKMQ (reference sequence). The CDR3 loop spans 14 amino acids. V was pared by 7 bases and J by 2 bases, with 13 bases between. In DNA form, the CDR3 reads TGTGCCAGCATCCTCAGGGGGGACACAGATACGCAGTATTTT. It translates to CASILRGDTDTQYF.

The chain carries TRBV25-1 and TRBJ2-7; 7 bases align to TRBD1. The germline CDR1 and CDR2 sequences are MGHDK and SYGVNS. V trimming: 9 bases; J trimming: 4 bases; junction bases outside the gene matches: 6. This CDR3 comprises 12 residues. CDR3 coding DNA: TGTGCCAGTAGGACAGGTCAATACGAGCAGTACTTC. Its protein product is CASRTGQYEQYF.

This chain uses TRBV29-1 with TRBJ2-7; D gene uncertain. The ends were cut back, 5 bases at V and 7 bases at J, with 15 bases in the middle. The CDR3 sequence is 12 residues long. Germline values: CDR1 SQVTM, CDR2 ANQGSEA. CDR3 region: CSVRSGLREQYF. The CDR3 DNA follows: TGCAGCGTTAGGTCGGGCCTACGGGAGCAGTACTTC.

This rearrangement joins TRBV5-1 to TRBJ2-6; 7 nucleotides align to TRBD1. CDR1 is SGHRS, CDR2 YFSETQ, per germline. The CDR3 length is 15 residues. After removal of 4 bases from V and 2 bases from J, the junction contained 3 bases not matched to a gene. The CDR3 region is CASSATGAGANVLTF. In DNA, the CDR3 is TGCGCCAGCAGCGCAACAGGGGCTGGGGCCAACGTCCTGACTTTC.

V and J are TRBV6-6 and TRBJ2-5; the match to TRBD2 covers 10 bases. Germline loops: CDR1 MNHNY, CDR2 SVGAGI (reference sequence). The CDR3 extends over 14 amino acids. With V trimmed by 7 bases and J by 5 bases, 7 bases remained unmatched. CDR3 sequence reads: CASMVAGGLETQYF. For the CDR3, the DNA is TGTGCCAGCATGGTAGCGGGGGGCCTGGAGACCCAGTACTTC.

The J gene is TRBJ1-5, the V gene TRBV27; 8 bases agree with TRBD1. This CDR3 has 13 residues. Per the germline V gene, CDR1 is MNHEY and CDR2 is SMNVEV (reference sequence). Unmatched junction bases numbered 5, after V lost 6 bases and J lost 7 bases. The DNA for the CDR3 is TGTGCCAGCAGACTAGGACAGGGACAGCCCCAGCATTTT. Translating it yields CASRLGQGQPQHF.

The rearrangement links TRBV13 to TRBJ1-2, with a possible D match to TRBD1 (6 bases). Trimming stripped 5 bases from V and 3 bases from J, with 10 bases between. The CDR3 runs 13 residues. Germline assignment: CDR1 PRHDT and CDR2 FYEKMQ (reference sequence). CDR3 sequence (DNA): TGTGCCAGCAGCCTCAGGGGATACTATGGCTACACCTTC. It codes for CASSLRGYYGYTF.

The rearrangement links TRBV4-1 to TRBJ1-2; no definite D call. Germline CDR1 is MGHRA and CDR2 is YSYEKL. CDR3 length: 13 residues. Trimming pared 1 base from V and 5 bases from J, leaving 8 bases between. The CDR3 DNA reads TGCGCCAGCAGCCAAGGACCCGTTTATGGCTACACCTTC. Residues: CASSQGPVYGYTF.

The table lists this clone with many counts. This chain joins TRBV29-1 and TRBJ1-1; D gene unclear. Germline CDR1 is SQVTM and CDR2 is ANQGSEA. Trimming took 3 bases from V and 1 from J, leaving 3 bases between them. The CDR3 has 11 amino acids. This CDR3 is CSVEKNTEAFF. The CDR3 DNA sequence: TGCAGCGTTGAGAAGAACACTGAAGCTTTCTTT.

This clone has more than one count but fewer than ten. The chain couples TRBV4-1 to TRBJ2-3; D call uncertain. Trimming cost V 4 bases and J 2 bases, with 13 bases left between them. CDR1 and CDR2 (germline): MGHRA, YSYEKL. The CDR3 spans 15 residues. The CDR3 DNA sequence: TGCGCCAGCAGCCTCCTTTCCCACTTCACAGATACGCAGTATTTT. It encodes CASSLLSHFTDTQYF.

CDR3 sequence reads: CASRTGDIDEQFF. DNA for the CDR3: TGCGCCAGCAGGACAGGGGACATCGATGAGCAGTTCTTC. The chain employs TRBV5-1 and TRBJ2-1, with 8 nucleotides matching TRBD1. The CDR3 is 13 residues long. J was trimmed by 8 bases and V by 5 bases; bases with no gene match: 6. Germline assignment: CDR1 SGHRS and CDR2 YFSETQ.

This chain uses TRBV6-6 with TRBJ1-2; tentatively, D is TRBD1 (5 bases). CDR1 is MNHNY, CDR2 SVGAGI, per germline (reference sequence). V lost 0 bases to trimming and J lost 6 bases, with 5 bases between them. The CDR3 covers 12 residues. CDR3 nucleotides: TGTGCCAGCAGTTACTCGGGGGATGGCTACACCTTC. It yields the protein CASSYSGDGYTF.

This chain connects TRBV29-1 to TRBJ1-5, with a possible D match to TRBD1 (5 bases). Trimming stripped 4 bases from V and 1 base from J, with 8 bases between. This CDR3 contains 13 residues. CDR1 and CDR2 from the germline V gene are SQVTM and ANQGSEA. The CDR3 DNA sequence: TGCAGCGTTGCCAAGGGGAGCAATCAGCCCCAGCATTTT. Protein product: CSVAKGSNQPQHF.

In this sample, this clone turned up once. The chain has TRBV4-1 and TRBJ2-1; TRBD1 aligns across 8 bases. J lost 0 bases, V lost 4 bases, and 2 bases had no gene match. Germline values: CDR1 MGHRA, CDR2 YSYEKL. The CDR3 spans 15 residues. CDR3 DNA: TGCGCCAGCAGCCGGGACAGGCGCTCCTACAATGAGCAGTTCTTC. Its protein product is CASSRDRRSYNEQFF.

By sample fraction, this clone is medium-sized. This CDR3 reads CASSRDSNQPQHF. The CDR3 nucleotides read TGCGCCAGCAGCCGGGACAGCAATCAGCCCCAGCATTTT. The rearrangement joins TRBV10-2 to TRBJ1-5; D perhaps matches TRBD1 (5 bases). The CDR3 sequence is 13 residues long. Trimming took 6 bases from V and 1 from J, leaving 7 bases between them. Germline V lookup: CDR1 WSHSY, CDR2 SAAADI.

V usage is TRBV2 and J usage is TRBJ2-1; D gene ambiguous. Germline V gene data show CDR1 as SNHLY and CDR2 as FYNNEI. This CDR3 spans 14 amino acids. V was cut by 6 bases and J by 4 bases, with 13 bases left in between. As DNA, the CDR3 is TGTGCCAGCAGCCCCCCCGGGCTTTACAATGAGCAGTTCTTC. This gives the protein CASSPPGLYNEQFF.

This chain joins TRBV15 and TRBJ2-5; possibly TRBD2 for D (5 bases). With 1 base removed from V and 5 bases from J, the gap between germline ends came to 20 bases. CDR1 is LNHNV and CDR2 is YYDKDF in the germline V gene (reference sequence). CDR3 size: 17 residues. As DNA, the CDR3 is TGTGCCACCAGCAGAGTCCCTCGGGTGGAGGCACATGAGACCCAGTACTTC. This gives the protein CATSRVPRVEAHETQYF.

This chain uses TRBV12-5 with TRBJ2-7, with D perhaps TRBD1 (5 bases). Germline V CDR1 and CDR2: LGHNT, FRNRAP. V was trimmed by 1 base and J by 5 bases, leaving 6 bases between them. This CDR3 is built from 12 residues. The CDR3 DNA follows: TGTGCTAGTGGTTTGGGACAGCACGAGCAGTACTTC. Its translation is CASGLGQHEQYF.

This clone was counted between two and nine times. The same CDR3 can be traced to other DNA sequences in this sample. V is TRBV29-1 and J is TRBJ2-7, with a possible D match to TRBD1 (5 bases). The CDR3 length is 13 residues. V was pared by 3 bases and J by 1 base, with 10 bases between. Germline V gives CDR1 SQVTM, CDR2 ANQGSEA. CDR3 in DNA: TGCAGCGTTGAGAAAGGGGAATCCTACGAGCAGTACTTC. Translating it yields CSVEKGESYEQYF.

This chain connects TRBV15 to TRBJ2-1; tentative D call: TRBD1 (6 bases). Per the germline V gene, CDR1 is LNHNV and CDR2 is YYDKDF (reference sequence). CDR3 size: 16 residues. Deletions cut 0 bases from V and 8 bases from J, with 17 bases between. The CDR3 region is CATSRDQGSLVDEQFF. CDR3 nucleotides: TGTGCCACCAGCAGAGATCAGGGGAGTCTTGTAGATGAGCAGTTCTTC.

CDR3 in DNA: TGTGCCAGCTCACCGATTAACAGGGGTAGGAGCAAAAACATTCAGTACTTC. This gives the protein CASSPINRGRSKNIQYF. The gene calls are TRBV18 and TRBJ2-4; 7 bases are a match to TRBD1. The CDR3 has 17 residues. Trimming removed 3 bases from V and 3 bases from J; junction bases left unmatched: 11. Germline CDR1 is KGHSH and CDR2 is LQKENI.

V and J are TRBV27 and TRBJ2-1; TRBD1 matches at 8 bases. CDR1 MNHEY and CDR2 SMNVEV come from the germline V gene (reference sequence). This CDR3 is built from 14 residues. The trim removed 7 bases at V and 5 bases at J, leaving 7 bases unmatched. DNA of the CDR3: TGTGCCAGCACGTCAGGACAGGGAAACAATGAGCAGTTCTTC. Its translation: CASTSGQGNNEQFF.